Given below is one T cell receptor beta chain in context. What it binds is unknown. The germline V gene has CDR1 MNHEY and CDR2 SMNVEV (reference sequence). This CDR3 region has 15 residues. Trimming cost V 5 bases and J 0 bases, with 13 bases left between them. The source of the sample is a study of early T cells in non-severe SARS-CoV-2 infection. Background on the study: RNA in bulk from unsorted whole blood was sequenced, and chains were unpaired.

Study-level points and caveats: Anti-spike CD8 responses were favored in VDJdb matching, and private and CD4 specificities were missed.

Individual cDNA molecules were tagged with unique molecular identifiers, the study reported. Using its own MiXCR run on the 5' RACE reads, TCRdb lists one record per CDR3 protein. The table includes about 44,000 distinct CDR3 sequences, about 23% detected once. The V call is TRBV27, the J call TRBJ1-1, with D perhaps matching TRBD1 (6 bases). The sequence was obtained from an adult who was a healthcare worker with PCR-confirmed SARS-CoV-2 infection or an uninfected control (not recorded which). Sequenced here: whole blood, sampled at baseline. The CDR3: CASSPRTGMNTEAFF. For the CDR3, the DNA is TGTGCCAGCAGTCCTAGAACAGGGATGAACACTGAAGCTTTCTTT.